Listed below are T cell receptor beta chains from one sample, sequenced in a study of T cells in Graves' hyperthyroidism and ophthalmopathy. MiXCR, run by TCRdb on the multiplex PCR reads, gives a single entry per CDR3 protein. Of some 600,000 distinct CDR3 sequences in the sample, approximately 13% were seen once. Material for sequencing was blood. The receptor source for this set is a young woman with Graves' hyperthyroidism that later progressed to Graves' ophthalmopathy. Each CDR3 is given with its conserved first and last residue. Each record gives: clone size, J gene, V gene, D gene, CDR3 protein, CDR3 DNA. The D gene is left open where the match is weak. A clone size is listed for some rows: how often the clone was seen (once, few, many), or a class if it is expanded.

clone_size: .; j_call: TRBJ1-2; v_call: TRBV4-3; d_call: .; cdr3_aa: CASSQDRAGDGYTF; cdr3_nt: TGCGCCAGCAGCCAAGATCGGGCAGGGGATGGCTACACCTTC
clone_size: many; j_call: TRBJ2-1; v_call: TRBV27; d_call: .; cdr3_aa: CASSTTRNEQFF; cdr3_nt: TGTGCCAGCAGTACGACTAGAAATGAGCAGTTCTTC
clone_size: many; j_call: TRBJ2-3; v_call: TRBV2; d_call: .; cdr3_aa: CASGGSSSTDTQYF; cdr3_nt: TGTGCCAGCGGGGGGTCTAGTAGCACAGATACGCAGTATTTT
clone_size: many; j_call: TRBJ1-4; v_call: TRBV6-1; d_call: .; cdr3_aa: CASAVEPSIKLFF; cdr3_nt: TGTGCCAGCGCCGTTGAGCCATCCATAAAACTGTTTTTT
clone_size: many; j_call: TRBJ2-3; v_call: TRBV2; d_call: .; cdr3_aa: CASRASSSTDTQYF; cdr3_nt: TGTGCCAGCAGAGCGAGTTCTAGCACAGATACGCAGTATTTT
clone_size: few; j_call: TRBJ2-1; v_call: TRBV30; d_call: .; cdr3_aa: CAWSQSIDEQFF; cdr3_nt: TGTGCCTGGAGTCAGTCGATCGATGAGCAGTTCTTC
clone_size: many; j_call: TRBJ1-5; v_call: TRBV28; d_call: TRBD1; cdr3_aa: CASSPETKIQGVNQPQHF; cdr3_nt: TGTGCCAGCAGTCCGGAAACGAAGATACAGGGGGTGAATCAGCCCCAGCATTTT
clone_size: .; j_call: TRBJ1-1; v_call: TRBV7-9; d_call: .; cdr3_aa: CASSFDRLNTEAFF; cdr3_nt: TGTGCCAGCAGCTTCGACAGATTGAACACTGAAGCTTTCTTT
clone_size: many; j_call: TRBJ2-7; v_call: TRBV2; d_call: .; cdr3_aa: CASRYTGSYEQYF; cdr3_nt: TGTGCCAGCAGGTATACAGGGAGCTACGAGCAGTACTTC
clone_size: many; j_call: TRBJ1-2; v_call: TRBV12-3/TRBV12-4; d_call: .; cdr3_aa: CASSFPGAGGYTF; cdr3_nt: TGTGCCAGCAGTTTTCCAGGGGCGGGGGGCTACACCTTC